The entry below describes one T cell receptor (beta chain). Its antigen is unknown. No much larger clone exists at a distance of one base, and base qualities are not known. The data belong to a study of cytomegalovirus exposure and HLA in healthy donors listed by TCRdb under 2017. Concerning the study at large: An earlier analysis of roughly 630 of the donors reported approximately 270 Gb of sequence data and 120 million or so unique TCR beta sequences from 150 million to 200 million T cells. An early release covering around 630 HLA-typed donors comprised about 300 gigabases of sequencing data and approximately 85 million unique TCR sequences. The genetic ancestry cluster associated with self-reported Caucasian donors included about four fifths of the approximately 410 genotyped donors. The aim of the study was to test whether cataloging public T cell receptors could identify signatures of past pathogen exposure. The study used immunosequencing to profile the T cell repertoires of approximately 650 subjects and linked those repertoires to cytomegalovirus serostatus. Besides the first cohort of 500 to 700 subjects, a separate validation cohort made up of roughly 120 different subjects was used. The study combined high-throughput TCR immunosequencing, statistical association of individual TCRs with disease status, and machine learning to predict cytomegalovirus infection status. A later analysis re-examined previously published TCR beta repertoires from several hundred donors and added high-resolution HLA genotyping to investigate patterns of TCR occurrence. In the later analysis, no new phenotypic data were used to find candidate immune exposures; instead, reliance was placed on TCR beta sequences and their occurrence across donors. An earlier analysis of 587 of the donors used high-throughput TCR beta sequencing to judge whether each TCR beta V gene segment behaved as functional or pseudogenic. Donor age, sex, ethnicity and CMV serostatus were compiled alongside the repertoire data. A later genetic analysis used genome-wide SNP genotypes for 398 of the 666 donors, treating that subset as a discovery cohort. Every discovery cohort repertoire had been produced on one sequencing platform. HLA typing included class I and class II loci at four-digit resolution. The number of typed donors differed by locus: about 629-640 for A, B, C, DRB1 and DQB1; 500 to 550 for DQA1; some 610 for DPA1; and 400 to 480 for DPB1. A handful of DR-DQ haplotypes were handled as single units for association and clustering because linkage in the cohort was strong. Across approximately 400 genotyped donors of the cohort, an average of approximately 240,000 unique TCR beta nucleotide sequences per donor were sequenced, and about a sixth of those sequences were non-productive.

Receptor amplification or capture employed the immunoSEQ multiplex PCR assay. For the multiplex PCR, a mixture combining 60 forward primers for TCR Vbeta segments and 13 reverse primers for TCR Jbeta segments was used. The CDR3 region of rearranged TCR beta genes was amplified from genomic DNA with a multiplex PCR assay. The amplified TCR beta libraries were sequenced on the Illumina HiSeq System as 87-base-pair reads. In the authors' own workflow: A later analysis tallied approximately 87 million unique TCR beta chains across the roughly 610 repertoires, and about 12 million of those chains were shared by two or more donors. Raw reads were error-corrected and collapsed into unique sequences by a nearest-neighbor algorithm in which closely related sequences were merged to remove PCR and sequencing errors. Alignment of CDR3 sequences to IMGT reference sequences was used to assign V, D and J gene segments. For a sequence to be retained, a match of at least six nucleotides was required to both a V gene segment and a J gene segment. A rearrangement was called productive if the CDR3 had no stop codons and remained in frame with V and J, and every other rearrangement was called non-productive. CDR3 was defined according to IMGT convention as the region running from the second conserved V-encoded cysteine to the conserved J-encoded phenylalanine. The earlier analysis of some 540 of the donors excluded any sequence lacking an unambiguous match to a single V gene segment. An earlier analysis of a few hundred of the donors called V segments functional above 56.7% productive rearrangements and segregating when the between-donor standard deviation exceeded 5%. A statistical classification framework was built for diagnosing cytomegalovirus status from the catalog of TCR beta chain sequences. A later analysis assigned V and J genes by comparing TCR nucleotide sequences with IMGT/GENE-DB human TR gene sequences. In a later analysis, CDR3 sequences and most-parsimonious VDJ recombination scenarios were assigned using the TCRdist pipeline. In a later analysis, each TCR beta chain was defined by its CDR3 amino acid sequence together with its V-gene family, and reads without a unique V-gene family were excluded. In a later analysis, 450 to 600 highly shared, low-generation-probability nucleotide sequences were removed to address suspected cross-contamination and a sequencing artifact. For each public chain, a later analysis derived a clonal expansion index from normalized ranks of inferred template counts within each repertoire. In a later analysis, generation probabilities were computed using a VDJ recombination model fitted to out-of-frame rearrangements, and the results were checked against IGoR. Hypergeometric tests were used in a later analysis to score TCR-TCR, TCR-HLA and TCR-CMV co-occurrence, with a repertoire-size bias correction applied to the TCR pairs. False discovery rates were estimated in a later analysis by permuting HLA or CMV assignments 20 times. A later analysis grouped co-occurring TCRs with DBSCAN, adding TCRdist sequence similarity when clustering within HLA-allele-positive subsets. Repertoires with fewer than 30,000 or more than 120,000 public chains, plus five repertoires with anomalous nucleotide sharing, were excluded from co-occurrence clustering. In TCRdb, the immuneACCESS table is reduced to in-frame sequences with V and J assigned. These tables do not hold every clone; where another copy was compared, an unresolved V gene accounts for under half, and the others remain unexplained. V and J calls and clone size are copied from that table; D and trimming were computed from the DNA. Across this sample there are roughly 120,000 clones, with more than 75% seen only once. 3% to 4.5% of the sample lies in the top ten.

Study-wide findings and limitations: A later analysis found that TCR association rates varied across HLA loci, with DRB1 alleles showing the most associated TCRs and HLA-C alleles the fewest. In a later analysis, most CMV-associated TCR beta chains were found to appear HLA-restricted, with HLA associations seemingly driven largely by CMV exposure. A group of highly shared sequence variants was considered likely to be a technical artifact of the sequencing pipeline. The study listed around 160 TCR beta chains as associated with cytomegalovirus. The earlier analysis of fewer than 750 of the donors excluded roughly 17 rarely observed V segments, including chromosome 9 orphons, because counts were too low. Because some donors lacked HLA typing at each locus, the association tests relied only on the typed subset. In vitro tests confirmed that a few of the cytomegalovirus-associated TCR beta chains recognize cytomegalovirus antigens. Compared with equally common non-associated chains, HLA-associated TCR beta chains in a later analysis were more clonally expanded and had lower generation probabilities. Sequencing depth was assumed to be roughly uniform across donors in the presence/absence analyses, though that assumption may not hold. In a later genetic analysis, a missense DCLRE1C variant was associated with V-gene and J-gene trimming of TCR beta chains, and the association was replicated in an independent cohort. A further reported finding was that TCR beta sequences accurately predicted the HLA-A and HLA-B alleles for most subjects in the first cohort. In a later genetic analysis, fewer N-insertions in productive TCRs were reported among donors in an Asian-associated ancestry cluster than the approximately 710-donor mean. According to the authors, the approach could potentially be generalized to other disease states and immunological phenotypes. In a later analysis, about 17,000 TCR beta sequences were associated with specific HLA alleles at a false discovery rate of 0.05. CMV serostatus was the only immune exposure information available for the cohort. Broadly in line with IMGT annotations, most TCR beta V segments showed up in productive rearrangements about 90% or about 30% of the time in an earlier analysis of some 590 of the donors. While some public TCRs were present in many individuals, most TCR sequences turned up only very rarely across donors. When HLA alleles, especially DR and DQ, strongly co-occurred, TCR associations were difficult to assign to individual alleles. Correlated functional status among segregating V segments might reflect linkage disequilibrium, but an unknown experimental factor could not be ruled out. In a later analysis, several top co-occurrence clusters were reported to appear linked to parvovirus B19, influenza, CMV and Epstein-Barr virus. The 87-base-pair reads could not distinguish some IMGT-functional V segments, including TRBV6-2 and TRBV6-3, so those segments were excluded. Cytomegalovirus status was reported to be diagnosed by the classifier with high specificity and sensitivity in both the original and validation cohorts. Only TCR beta chains were sequenced in this cohort, and the absence of alpha or paired-chain data limited detectable features.

Taken from cysteine to phenylalanine, the CDR3 has 13 residues. Of all the DNA, just the CDR3 is kept, 39 bases in frame from base 1. CDR1 and CDR2, looked up from the germline V gene, are SGHTA and FQGTGA. V is clipped by 2 bases and J by 5 bases, and the sequence between their germline boundaries is 9 bases long. In total, 666 healthy bone marrow donors made up the cohort. At the time of sampling, all cohort members were nominally healthy, though unrecorded immune exposures were likely present. The donor tested CMV seronegative and was one of the 352 seronegative cohort members. A peripheral blood sample was collected from each donor, and TCR beta sequencing was performed on peripheral blood mononuclear cells. Genomic DNA was extracted from the blood cell samples with the Qiagen DNeasy Blood Extraction Kit.

The sample consisted of PBMCs. This sequence originates from a man aged 40-49 years in good health and CMV-seronegative. The chain links TRBV7-3 with TRBJ2-5, and the D gene may be TRBD2, 6 bases matching. The CDR3 protein is CASSLGLAETQYF. The DNA reads as follows: TGTGCCAGCAGCTTAGGCCTAGCGGAGACCCAGTACTTC.